The next 4 T cell receptor beta chains were all read from a single sample in a study of T cells in Graves' hyperthyroidism and ophthalmopathy (dated by TCRdb to between 2018 and 2020). Library construction relied on multiplex PCR. For sequencing, an Illumina HiSeq 2000 was employed. The TCR beta CDR3 regions were amplified from RNA transcripts. For the first round of RT-PCR on the TCR CDR3, the HTBI primer set was used together with the Qiagen OneStep RT-PCR kit. TCRdb handled the public reads itself, with Q25 trimming in fastp and clone calling in MiXCR, and kept productive beta chains. Rows are unified per CDR3 protein, each entry keeping the most common DNA and genes. Here the sample has some 420,000 distinct CDR3 sequences; roughly an eighth occur a single time. About 5% of the sample belongs to the ten largest clones. Sequences were obtained from blood. The receptor set was obtained from a woman younger than 35 with Graves' hyperthyroidism.

This clonotype was picked up many times. This chain links TRBV12-3 or TRBV12-4 with TRBJ1-6; 8 nucleotides line up with TRBD1. Trimming cost V 5 bases and J 6 bases; bases outside gene matches: 6. The CDR3 contains 15 residues. The CDR3 here is CASSAGQGGNSPLHF. CDR3 nucleotides: TGTGCCAGCAGTGCCGGACAGGGCGGTAATTCACCCCTCCACTTT.

This clonotype was detected a few times. The gene calls are TRBV5-1 and TRBJ2-2; possible D gene TRBD2, 6 bases. The length of the CDR3 is 15 residues. Germline V gene lookup returns CDR1 SGHRS and CDR2 YFSETQ. V lost 0 bases and J 3 bases, leaving 9 bases between the germline ends. CDR3 sequence (DNA): TGCGCCAGCAGCTTGGCCACTAGCTACACCGGGGAGCTGTTTTTT. It translates to CASSLATSYTGELFF.

This clonotype was seen many times. This sequence joins TRBV28 and TRBJ2-5; no definite D call. V was trimmed by 2 bases and J by 5 bases, leaving 6 bases between them. Germline CDR1 MDHEN, CDR2 SYDVKM. This CDR3 is built from 12 residues. Here the CDR3 reads CASSLRRETQYF. CDR3 nucleotide sequence: TGTGCCAGCAGTTTAAGGCGGGAGACCCAGTACTTC.

This clonotype was seen many times. J is TRBJ2-7 and V is TRBV6-2 or TRBV6-3; D is perhaps TRBD2 (6 bases). This CDR3 contains 15 residues. Between the trimmed V and J ends, which lost 5 bases and 2 bases, there was a span of 16 bases. Germline V gene data show CDR1 as MNHEY and CDR2 as SVGEGT. CDR3 nucleotide sequence: TGTGCCAGCAGTCCCGATCGCGGGACGACCTACGAGCAGTACTTC. This translates into CASSPDRGTTYEQYF.